This TCR beta chain came from a study of cytomegalovirus exposure and HLA in healthy donors. The J segment lost 16 bases and the V segment lost 2 bases, leaving 11 bases of the junction unmatched. This CDR3 contains 13 residues. CDR1 and CDR2 from the germline V gene are SGHRS and YFSETQ. The PCR used 60 Vbeta and 13 Jbeta primers. The method was immunoSEQ multiplex PCR; TCRdb's version includes in-frame clones alone and lacks a portion of them. The sample includes about 85,000 clones, around 80% of them seen just once. The sequence was obtained from a woman between 45 and 65 years old in good health and CMV-seropositive. Sequenced material: PBMCs. The gene calls are TRBV5-1 and TRBJ2-1; 8 positions match TRBD1. The CDR3 is CASSFGQGGSFFF. DNA for the CDR3: TGCGCCAGCAGCTTCGGACAGGGTGGTTCCTTTTTCTTC.